A selection of T cell receptor beta chains follows, all from one sample in a study of T cell repertoires in cytomegalovirus infection. TCRdb re-derived calls from the reads in MiXCR, one entry per CDR3 protein. Of about 400,000 distinct CDR3 sequences listed, 15% to 20% are singletons. Specimen: PBMCs. All receptors come from a human donor in good health (CMV status not recorded). Some clones in this sample may be carry-over from other donors' samples. CDR3s include the opening cysteine and the closing phenylalanine or tryptophan. The order of the fields is clone size, J gene, V gene, CDR3 protein. Some rows have no size entry. The others give once, few or many, or a class for an expanded clone.

>few|TRBJ2-7|TRBV12-3/TRBV12-4
CASSLGSGVSYEQYF
>many|TRBJ1-1|TRBV19
CASSIELTAVWAFF
>-|TRBJ1-1|TRBV11-2
CASSRTGGLNTEAFF
>-|TRBJ2-1|TRBV12-3/TRBV12-4
CASSSHAAGSYNEQFF
>many|TRBJ2-2|TRBV7-2
CASSLVLGTTGELFF
>many|TRBJ2-7|TRBV7-2
CASSPSSGTDSYEQYF
>once|TRBJ1-5|TRBV10-2
CASRVTVYSNQPQHF
>many|TRBJ1-2|TRBV11-2
CASSLGAGYTF
>-|TRBJ2-1|TRBV7-2
CASSLWTPYNEQFF
>few|TRBJ2-7|TRBV5-4
CASSSGTRDEQYF
>-|TRBJ1-1|TRBV11-2
CASSSLGWEEAFF
>many|TRBJ2-3|TRBV7-8
CASSLVTGDTDTQYF
>-|TRBJ1-1|TRBV6-6
CASSYSGYGTEAFF
>few|TRBJ1-2|TRBV10-3
CAISESTGLGYTF
>-|TRBJ2-5|TRBV5-5
CASSLNVGEWETQYF
>-|TRBJ2-1|TRBV12-5
CASGFRYNEQFF
>few|TRBJ2-3|TRBV5-6
CASSKLAGGPDTQYF
>few|TRBJ1-4|TRBV7-2
CASSQRGANYGIEKLFF
>many|TRBJ1-1|TRBV7-8
CASSLGIEAFF
>many|TRBJ2-3|TRBV7-2
CASSLLGQDTQYF
>few|TRBJ1-4|TRBV2
CASSEAGTRNEKLFF
>few|TRBJ1-5|TRBV11-2
CASSLDPRSNQPQHF
>many|TRBJ2-7|TRBV18
CASSPGQGGGEQYF
>-|TRBJ2-7|TRBV19
CASSIDSGRNYEQYF
>-|TRBJ2-6|TRBV18
CASSRVTDARDRGMTF
>many|TRBJ1-1|TRBV7-2
CASSLGQGLGTEAFF
>many|TRBJ2-1|TRBV6-2/TRBV6-3
CASSYIPRSEPYNEQFF